This T cell receptor beta chain derives from a study of control samples from healthy donors and cancer patients. V lost 0 bases and J lost 8, with 4 bases in between. Germline values: CDR1 LNHDA, CDR2 SQIVND (reference sequence). This CDR3 region has 12 residues. Sequencing used immunoSEQ multiplex PCR; TCRdb keeps in-frame clones, though not all of them. The sample comprises 170,000 or so clones, approximately 94% of which are singletons, and about 8.5% rests with the top ten. Source material: blood. V is TRBV19 and J is TRBJ1-4; D remains unclear. The receptor was derived from a woman between 40 and 55 years old in good health. CDR3 region: CASSIEREKLFF. CDR3 in DNA: TGTGCCAGTAGTATAGAACGGGAAAAACTGTTTTTT.